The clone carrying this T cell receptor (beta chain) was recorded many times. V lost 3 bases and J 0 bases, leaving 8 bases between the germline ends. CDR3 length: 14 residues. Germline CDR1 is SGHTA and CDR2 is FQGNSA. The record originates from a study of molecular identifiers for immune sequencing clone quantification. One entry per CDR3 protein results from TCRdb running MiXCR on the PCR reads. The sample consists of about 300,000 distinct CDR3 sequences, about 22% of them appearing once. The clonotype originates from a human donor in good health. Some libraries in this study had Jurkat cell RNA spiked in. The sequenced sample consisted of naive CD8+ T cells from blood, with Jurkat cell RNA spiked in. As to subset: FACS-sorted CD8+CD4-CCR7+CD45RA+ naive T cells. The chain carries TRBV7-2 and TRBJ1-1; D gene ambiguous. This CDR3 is CASSFLDLNTEAFF. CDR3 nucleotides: TGTGCCAGCAGCTTCTTGGACTTGAACACTGAAGCTTTCTTT.